This T cell receptor beta chain appears in the sequencing data of a study of control samples from healthy donors and cancer patients. This clone was observed a handful of times. Data came from immunoSEQ multiplex PCR; TCRdb stores just in-frame clones and leaves some out. The sample carries about 130,000 clones, about 90% recorded once. This CDR3 spans 16 amino acids. Germline V lookup: CDR1 SGHRS, CDR2 YFSETQ. Trimming stripped 1 base from V and 4 bases from J, with 14 bases between. This TCR derives from a man between 18 and 35 years old in good health. The source material was blood. The V and J genes are TRBV5-1 and TRBJ2-2, with no clear D. CDR3: CASSLNSGLATGELFF. In DNA, the CDR3 is TGCGCCAGCAGCTTGAACAGTGGGCTTGCCACCGGGGAGCTGTTTTTT.